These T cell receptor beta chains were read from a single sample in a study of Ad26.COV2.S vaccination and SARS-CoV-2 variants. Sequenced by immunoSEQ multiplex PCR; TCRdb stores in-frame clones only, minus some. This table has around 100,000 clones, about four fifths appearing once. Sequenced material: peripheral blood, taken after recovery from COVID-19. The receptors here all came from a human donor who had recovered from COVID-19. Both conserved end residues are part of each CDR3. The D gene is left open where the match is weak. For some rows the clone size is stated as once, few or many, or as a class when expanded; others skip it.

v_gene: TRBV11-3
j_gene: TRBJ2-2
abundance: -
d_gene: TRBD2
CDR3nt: TGTGCCAGCAGCTTTTCCCGGGGGGCCGGGGAGCTGTTTTTT
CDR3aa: CASSFSRGAGELFF

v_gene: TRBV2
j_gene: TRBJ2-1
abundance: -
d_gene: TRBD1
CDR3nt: TGTGCCAGCAGACCAGGGGGTTCCTACAATGAGCAGTTCTTC
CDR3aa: CASRPGGSYNEQFF

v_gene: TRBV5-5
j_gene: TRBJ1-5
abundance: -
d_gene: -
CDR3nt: TGTGCCAGCAGCTTGGCCTGGGGGCCCAATCAGCCCCAGCATTTT
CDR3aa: CASSLAWGPNQPQHF

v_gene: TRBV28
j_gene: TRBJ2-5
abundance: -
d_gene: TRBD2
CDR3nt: TGTGCCAGCAGTTTAGTAGCGGGTATTCAAGAGACCCAGTACTTC
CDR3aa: CASSLVAGIQETQYF

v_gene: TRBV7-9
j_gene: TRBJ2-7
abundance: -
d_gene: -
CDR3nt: TGTGCCAGCAGCTCCCCCGGGACCAGTGCCTACGAGCAGTACTTC
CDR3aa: CASSSPGTSAYEQYF

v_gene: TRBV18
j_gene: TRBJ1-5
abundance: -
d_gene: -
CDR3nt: TGTGCCAGCTCACTCAATACAGAATATCAGCCCCAGCATTTT
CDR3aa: CASSLNTEYQPQHF

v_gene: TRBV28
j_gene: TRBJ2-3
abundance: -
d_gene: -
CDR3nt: TGTGCCAGCAGCCTGGACCGGACAGCTAGCACAGATACGCAGTATTTT
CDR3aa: CASSLDRTASTDTQYF

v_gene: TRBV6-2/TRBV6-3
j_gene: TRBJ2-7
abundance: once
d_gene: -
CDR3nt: TGTGCCAGCAGTTACGAGTCGGGTAGCGAATCCTACGAGCAGTACTTC
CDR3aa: CASSYESGSESYEQYF

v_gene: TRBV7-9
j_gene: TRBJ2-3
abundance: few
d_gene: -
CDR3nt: TGTGCCAGCAGCTTCCCCGTGACAGATACGCAGTATTTT
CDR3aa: CASSFPVTDTQYF

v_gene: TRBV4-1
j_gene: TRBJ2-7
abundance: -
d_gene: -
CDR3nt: TGCGCCAGCAGCCCAGGACCCTTGGGGGCCTACGAGCAGTACTTC
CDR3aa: CASSPGPLGAYEQYF